Each of the 5 T cell receptor beta chains below was sequenced from the same sample in a study of blood T cell repertoires in COVID-19. This table comes from immunoSEQ multiplex PCR, and its TCRdb copy is limited to in-frame clones, with some not included. The repertoire has 150,000 to 200,000 clones, 82% of them found once; the top ten carry roughly 18%. The material sequenced was PBMCs or T cells enriched from blood (not recorded which). All receptors derive from a man aged 60 to 75 who had recovered from COVID-19.

The chain combines TRBV7-3 with TRBJ1-1, with D hard to call. The CDR3 is 13 residues long. The ends were cut back, 6 bases at V and 3 bases at J, with 11 bases in the middle. Germline CDR1 is SGHTA and CDR2 is FQGTGA. This CDR3 reads CASSKGSDTEAFF. CDR3 DNA: TGTGCCAGCAGTAAAGGGAGCGACACTGAAGCTTTCTTT.

The chain recombines TRBV5-1 with TRBJ1-4; weak D call: TRBD1 (5 bases). Deletions cut 4 bases from V and 6 bases from J, with 16 bases between. The CDR3 extends over 15 amino acids. The germline V gene has CDR1 SGHRS and CDR2 YFSETQ. The CDR3 loop is CASSHQGSKDEKLFF. CDR3 bases: TGCGCCAGCAGCCACCAGGGTTCCAAGGATGAAAAACTGTTTTTT.

The rearrangement links TRBV5-1 to TRBJ1-4, with D hard to call. This CDR3 is built from 15 residues. Trimming cost V 1 base and J 0 bases, with 7 bases left between them. Germline assignment: CDR1 SGHRS and CDR2 YFSETQ. CDR3 sequence: CASSLSGATNEKLFF. CDR3 DNA: TGCGCCAGCAGCTTGAGCGGAGCAACTAATGAAAAACTGTTTTTT. The complete variable domain, with remaining parts taken from reference TRBV5-1 and TRBJ1-4, reads KAGVTQTPRYLIKTRGQQVTLSCSPISGHRSVSWYQQTPGQGLQFLFEYFSETQRNKGNFPGRFSGRQFSNSRSEMNVSTLELGDSALYLCASSLSGATNEKLFFGSGTQLSVL.

The chain is built from TRBV19 and TRBJ2-3; 8 nucleotides align to TRBD2. Per germline, CDR1 LNHDA and CDR2 SQIVND (reference sequence). This CDR3 comprises 17 residues. Germline trimming cut 2 bases from V and 1 base from J; bases unmatched to any gene: 8. In nucleotides, the CDR3 is TGTGCCAGTAGTATACAACGGGGGGGAGTAGGCACAGATACGCAGTATTTT. Its translation is CASSIQRGGVGTDTQYF. The full variable domain, with the rest looked up from reference TRBV19 and TRBJ2-3, is DGGITQSPKYLFRKEGQNVTLSCEQNLNHDAMYWYRQDPGQGLRLIYYSQIVNDFQKGDIAEGYSVSREKKESFPLTVTSAQKNPTAFYLCASSIQRGGVGTDTQYFGPGTRLTVL.

The chain couples TRBV20-1 to TRBJ2-5, with TRBD1 as a possible D gene (5 bases). The CDR3 has 10 residues. Trimming shortened V by 7 bases and J by 7 bases, and 10 bases separated the two germline ends. CDR1 is DFQATT and CDR2 is SNEGSKA in the germline V gene (reference sequence). CDR3 nucleotides: TGCAGTGTCCCTCAGGGGACCCAGTACTTC. Its protein is CSVPQGTQYF.